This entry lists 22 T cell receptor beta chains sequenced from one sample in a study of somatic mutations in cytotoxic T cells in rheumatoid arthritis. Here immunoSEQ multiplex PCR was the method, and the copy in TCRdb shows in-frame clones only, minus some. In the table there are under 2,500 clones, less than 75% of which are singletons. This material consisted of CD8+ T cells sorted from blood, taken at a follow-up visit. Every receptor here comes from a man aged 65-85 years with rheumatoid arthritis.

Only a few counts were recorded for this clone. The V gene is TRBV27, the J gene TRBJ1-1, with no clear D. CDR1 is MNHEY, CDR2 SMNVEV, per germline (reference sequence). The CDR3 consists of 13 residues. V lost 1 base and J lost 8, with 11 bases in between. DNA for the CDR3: TGTGCCAGCAGTTTATTTGGTGGTACCGAAGCTTTCTTT. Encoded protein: CASSLFGGTEAFF.

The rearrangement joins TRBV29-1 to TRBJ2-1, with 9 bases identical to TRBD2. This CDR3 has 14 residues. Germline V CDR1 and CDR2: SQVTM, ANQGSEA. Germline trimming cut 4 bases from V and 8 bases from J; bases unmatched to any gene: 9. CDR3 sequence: CSVVPSGMVDEQFF. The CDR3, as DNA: TGCAGCGTTGTTCCTAGCGGGATGGTGGATGAGCAGTTCTTC.

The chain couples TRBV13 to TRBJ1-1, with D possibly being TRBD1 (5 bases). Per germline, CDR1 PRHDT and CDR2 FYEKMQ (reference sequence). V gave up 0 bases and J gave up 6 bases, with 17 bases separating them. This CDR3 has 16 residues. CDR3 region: CASSLGRMQGTPEAFF. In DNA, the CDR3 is TGTGCCAGCAGCTTAGGACGGATGCAGGGTACCCCTGAAGCTTTCTTT.

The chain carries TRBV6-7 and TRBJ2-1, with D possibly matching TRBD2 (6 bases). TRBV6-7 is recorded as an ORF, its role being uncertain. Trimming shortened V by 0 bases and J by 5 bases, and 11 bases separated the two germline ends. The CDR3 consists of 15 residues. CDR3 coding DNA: TGTGCCAGCAGTTACTCCCCGGGGGACGACAATGAGCAGTTCTTC. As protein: CASSYSPGDDNEQFF.

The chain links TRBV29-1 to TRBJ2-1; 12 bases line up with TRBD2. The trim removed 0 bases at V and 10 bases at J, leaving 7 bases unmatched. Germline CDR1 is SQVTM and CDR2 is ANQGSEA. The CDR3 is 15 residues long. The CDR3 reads CSVEDLAGGPREQFF. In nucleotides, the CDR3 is TGCAGCGTTGAAGATCTAGCGGGAGGGCCGAGGGAGCAGTTCTTC.

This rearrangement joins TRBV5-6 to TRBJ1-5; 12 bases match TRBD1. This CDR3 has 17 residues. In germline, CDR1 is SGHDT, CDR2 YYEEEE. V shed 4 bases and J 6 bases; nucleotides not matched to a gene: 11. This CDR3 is CASSIDRDRGHGQPQHF. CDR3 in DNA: TGTGCCAGCAGCATTGACCGGGACAGGGGGCACGGTCAGCCCCAGCATTTT.

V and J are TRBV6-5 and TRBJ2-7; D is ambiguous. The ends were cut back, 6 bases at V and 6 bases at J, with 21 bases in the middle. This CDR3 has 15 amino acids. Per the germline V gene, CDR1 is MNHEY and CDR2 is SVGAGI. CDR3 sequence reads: CASSASRFGRREQYF. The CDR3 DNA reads TGTGCCAGCAGCGCCTCGAGGTTTGGGCGGCGCGAGCAGTACTTC.

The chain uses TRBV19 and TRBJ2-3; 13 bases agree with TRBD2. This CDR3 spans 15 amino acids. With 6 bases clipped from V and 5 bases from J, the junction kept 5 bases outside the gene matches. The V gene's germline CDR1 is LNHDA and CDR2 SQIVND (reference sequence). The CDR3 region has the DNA TGTGCCAGTAGGGGACTAGCGGGGAATGAAGATACGCAGTATTTT. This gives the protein CASRGLAGNEDTQYF. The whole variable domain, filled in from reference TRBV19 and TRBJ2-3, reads DGGITQSPKYLFRKEGQNVTLSCEQNLNHDAMYWYRQDPGQGLRLIYYSQIVNDFQKGDIAEGYSVSREKKESFPLTVTSAQKNPTAFYLCASRGLAGNEDTQYFGPGTRLTVL.

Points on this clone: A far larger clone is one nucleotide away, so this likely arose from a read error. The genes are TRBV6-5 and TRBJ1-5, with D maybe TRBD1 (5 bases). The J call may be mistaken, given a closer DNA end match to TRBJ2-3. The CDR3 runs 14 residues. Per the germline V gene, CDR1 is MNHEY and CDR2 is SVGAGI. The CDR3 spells CASRGLGSNQPQYF. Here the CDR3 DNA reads TGTGCCAGCAGGGGGCTTGGAAGCAATCAGCCCCAGTATTTT.

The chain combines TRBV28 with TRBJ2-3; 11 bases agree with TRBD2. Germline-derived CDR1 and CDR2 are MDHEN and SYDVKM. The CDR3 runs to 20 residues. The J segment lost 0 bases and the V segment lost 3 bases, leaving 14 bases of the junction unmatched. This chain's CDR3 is CASSFPLKLAGEVSTDTQYF. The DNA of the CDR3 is TGTGCCAGCAGTTTCCCCCTTAAACTAGCGGGAGAGGTGAGCACAGATACGCAGTATTTT.

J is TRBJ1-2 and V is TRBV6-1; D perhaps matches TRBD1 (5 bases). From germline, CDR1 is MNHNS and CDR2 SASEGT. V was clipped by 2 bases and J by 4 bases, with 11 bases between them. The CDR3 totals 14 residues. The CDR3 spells CASSEQGSGYGYTF. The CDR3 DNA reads TGTGCCAGCAGTGAACAGGGTTCGGGCTATGGCTACACCTTC.

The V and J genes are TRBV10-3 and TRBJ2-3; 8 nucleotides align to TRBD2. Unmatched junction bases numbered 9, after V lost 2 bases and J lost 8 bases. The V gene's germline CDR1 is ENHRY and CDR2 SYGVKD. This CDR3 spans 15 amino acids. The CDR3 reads CAISEVASGPSTQYF. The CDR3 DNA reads TGTGCCATCAGTGAGGTGGCTAGCGGGCCCTCTACGCAGTATTTT.

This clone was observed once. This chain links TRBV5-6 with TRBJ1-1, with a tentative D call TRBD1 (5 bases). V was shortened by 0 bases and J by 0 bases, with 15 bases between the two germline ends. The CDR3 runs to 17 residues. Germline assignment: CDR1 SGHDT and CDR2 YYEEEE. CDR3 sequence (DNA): TGTGCCAGCAGCTTGGGAGGGGCGGTGAGAATGAACACTGAAGCTTTCTTT. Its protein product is CASSLGGAVRMNTEAFF.

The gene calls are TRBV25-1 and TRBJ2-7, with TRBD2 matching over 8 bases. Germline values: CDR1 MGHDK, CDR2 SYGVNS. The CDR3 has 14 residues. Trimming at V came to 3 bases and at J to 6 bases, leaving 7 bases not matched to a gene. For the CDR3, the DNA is TGTGCCAGCAGTGAGCCGGGACTAGTTTTCGAGCAGTACTTC. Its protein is CASSEPGLVFEQYF.

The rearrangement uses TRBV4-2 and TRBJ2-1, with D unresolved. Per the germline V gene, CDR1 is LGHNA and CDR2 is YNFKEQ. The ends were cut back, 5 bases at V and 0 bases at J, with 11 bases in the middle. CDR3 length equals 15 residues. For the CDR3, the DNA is TGTGCCAGCAGCAGTCAGCAGAGCTCCTACAATGAGCAGTTCTTC. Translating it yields CASSSQQSSYNEQFF.

The CDR3 DNA is TGTGCCAGCAGCCTTCTCCCGGGGGGCTCCACAGATACGCAGTATTTT. Translated, it gives CASSLLPGGSTDTQYF. V gene TRBV5-6 combines with J gene TRBJ2-3; a weak D match, TRBD2 (7 bases). The V gene's germline CDR1 is SGHDT and CDR2 YYEEEE. There are 16 residues in the CDR3. The ends were cut back, 4 bases at V and 2 bases at J, with 17 bases in the middle.

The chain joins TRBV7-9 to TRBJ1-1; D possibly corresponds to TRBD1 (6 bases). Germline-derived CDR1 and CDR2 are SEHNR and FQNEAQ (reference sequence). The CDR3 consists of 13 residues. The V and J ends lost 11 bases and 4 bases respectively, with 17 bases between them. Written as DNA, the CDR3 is TGTGCCGGGGAGGGGGACTCCAGCACTGAAGCTTTCTTT. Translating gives CAGEGDSSTEAFF. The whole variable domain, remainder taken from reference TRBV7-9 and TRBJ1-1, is DTGVSQNPRHKITKRGQNVTFRCDPISEHNRLYWYRQTLGQGPEFLTYFQNEAQLEKSRLLSDRFSAERPKGSFSTLEIQRTEQGDSAMYLCAGEGDSSTEAFFGQGTRLTVV.

CDR3 DNA: TGTGCCATCAGTGAGTCGCTCGAGCAGTACTTC. It translates to CAISESLEQYF. The V gene is TRBV10-3, the J gene TRBJ2-7; D remains ambiguous. Deletions cut 0 bases from V and 6 bases from J, with 3 bases between. The CDR3 spans 11 residues. CDR1 is ENHRY and CDR2 is SYGVKD in the germline V gene.

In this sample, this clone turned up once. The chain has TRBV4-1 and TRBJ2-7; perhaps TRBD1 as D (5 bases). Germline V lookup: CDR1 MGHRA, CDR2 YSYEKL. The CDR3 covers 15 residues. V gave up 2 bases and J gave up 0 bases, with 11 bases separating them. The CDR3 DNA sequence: TGCGCCAGCAGCCAATCGGACAATCCCTCCTACGAGCAGTACTTC. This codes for CASSQSDNPSYEQYF.

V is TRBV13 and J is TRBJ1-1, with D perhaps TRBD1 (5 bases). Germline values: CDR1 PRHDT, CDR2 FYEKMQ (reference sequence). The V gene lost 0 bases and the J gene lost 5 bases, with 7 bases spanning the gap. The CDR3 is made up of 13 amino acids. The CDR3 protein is CASSLGQGTEAFF. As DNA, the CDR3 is TGTGCCAGCAGCTTAGGTCAGGGAACTGAAGCTTTCTTT.

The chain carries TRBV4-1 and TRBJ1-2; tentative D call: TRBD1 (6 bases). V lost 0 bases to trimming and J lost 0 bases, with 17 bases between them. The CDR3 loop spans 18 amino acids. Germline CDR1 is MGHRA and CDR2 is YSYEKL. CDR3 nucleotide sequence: TGCGCCAGCAGCCAAGAATGGGGGCTGGATGGAGCTAACTATGGCTACACCTTC. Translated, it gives CASSQEWGLDGANYGYTF.

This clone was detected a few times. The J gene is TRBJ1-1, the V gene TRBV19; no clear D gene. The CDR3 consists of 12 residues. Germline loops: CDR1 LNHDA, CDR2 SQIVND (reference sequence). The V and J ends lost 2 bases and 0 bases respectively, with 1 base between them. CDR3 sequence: CASSILNTEAFF. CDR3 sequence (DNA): TGTGCCAGTAGTATACTGAACACTGAAGCTTTCTTT.